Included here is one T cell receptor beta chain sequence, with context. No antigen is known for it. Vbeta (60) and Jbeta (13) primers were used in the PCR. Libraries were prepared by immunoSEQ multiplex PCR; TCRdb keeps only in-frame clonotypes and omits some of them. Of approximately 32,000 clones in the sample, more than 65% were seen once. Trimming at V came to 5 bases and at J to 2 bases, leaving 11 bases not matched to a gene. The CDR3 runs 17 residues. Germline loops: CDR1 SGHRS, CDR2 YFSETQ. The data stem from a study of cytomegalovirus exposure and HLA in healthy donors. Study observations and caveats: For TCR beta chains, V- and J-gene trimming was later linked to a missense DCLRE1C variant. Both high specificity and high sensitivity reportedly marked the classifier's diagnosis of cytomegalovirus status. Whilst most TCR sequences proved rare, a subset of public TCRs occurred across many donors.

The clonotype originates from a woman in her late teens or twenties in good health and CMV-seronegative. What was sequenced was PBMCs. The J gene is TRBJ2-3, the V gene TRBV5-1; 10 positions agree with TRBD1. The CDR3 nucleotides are TGCGCCAGCAGTTCTCCCAGGGACAGGGGTCCCACAGATACGCAGTATTTT. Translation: CASSSPRDRGPTDTQYF.